This T cell receptor (beta chain) was recorded in a study of T cell responses to AZD1222 COVID-19 vaccine. Study background: Pooled in the analysis were second doses at about 4 or about 12 weeks.

Note on this clone: The antigen remains undetermined.

Findings and limits, study-wide: Reportedly, nearly half of unique spike TCRs recognized epitopes outside B.1.351/B.1.1.7 mutations. Receipt of two AZD1222 doses was followed by a rise in Spike-specific TCR breadth and depth. The span of vaccine-associated CD4 TCRs extended across spike, with dominance at 160-218 and 743-854.

The method was immunoSEQ multiplex PCR; TCRdb's version includes in-frame clones alone and lacks a portion of them. Here the sample spans more than 65,000 clones, roughly nine tenths being singletons. J lost 7 bases, V lost 1 base, and 7 bases had no gene match. Germline CDR1 SGHKS, CDR2 YYEKEE (reference sequence). This CDR3 comprises 16 residues. The material sequenced was peripheral blood, taken on day 0 of AZD1222 vaccination. The receptor was isolated from an adult in good health. The chain couples TRBV5-5 to TRBJ2-1, with 11 positions matching TRBD2. The CDR3 reads CASSLTISGRANEQFF. CDR3 DNA sequence: TGTGCCAGCAGCTTGACGATTAGCGGGAGGGCGAATGAGCAGTTCTTC.